One and the same sample provided the 11 T cell receptor beta chains below, sequenced in a study of radiotherapy plus CTLA-4 blockade in lung cancer (dated by TCRdb to about 2018). The method behind the library was the immunoSEQ multiplex PCR assay. Entries here come from immuneACCESS through TCRdb and include only in-frame sequences with V and J called. Some clones fail to appear in such tables; in the studies checked, an unresolved V gene covers under half of the shortfall, and the cause of the remainder is unknown. A total of about 85,000 clones appear in this sample, around 87% of them only once. The ten largest clones capture more than 2% of the sample. Sample: peripheral blood, taken from a patient treated with radiotherapy plus ipilimumab. Receptors originate from a human donor with non-small cell lung cancer who had a partial response to radiotherapy plus ipilimumab.

The rearrangement links TRBV2 to TRBJ2-5, with TRBD1 matching over 8 bases. The CDR3 extends over 14 amino acids. Trimming cost V 6 bases and J 5 bases; bases outside gene matches: 8. Germline CDR1 is SNHLY and CDR2 is FYNNEI. For the CDR3, the DNA is TGTGCCAGCAGGCGGACAGGGTTCCGGGAGACCCAGTACTTC. Translation gives CASRRTGFRETQYF.

The chain carries TRBV28 and TRBJ2-5, with D tentatively TRBD1 (6 bases). The CDR3 spans 14 residues. Germline CDR1 MDHEN, CDR2 SYDVKM. The V end lost 3 bases, the J end lost 3 bases, and 11 bases lay between the germline ends. The DNA of the CDR3 is TGTGCCAGCAGTTTGAAAGCAGGGGAAGAGACCCAGTACTTC. This codes for CASSLKAGEETQYF.

The rearrangement links TRBV30 to TRBJ1-2, with D unclear. This CDR3 is 12 amino acids long. Germline V gives CDR1 GTSNPN, CDR2 SVGIG (reference sequence). V was trimmed by 2 bases and J by 4 bases, leaving 8 bases between them. CDR3 residues: CAWSLVSYGYTF. The CDR3 coding sequence is TGTGCCTGGAGTCTAGTTTCCTATGGCTACACCTTC. The full variable domain, completed using reference TRBV30 and TRBJ1-2, is SQTIHQWPATLVQPVGSPLSLECTVEGTSNPNLYWYRQAAGRGLQLLFYSVGIGQISSEVPQNLSASRPQDRQFILSSKKLLLSDSGFYLCAWSLVSYGYTFGSGTRLTVV.

The chain carries TRBV28 and TRBJ2-5, with D tentatively TRBD2 (5 bases). Trimming removed 5 bases from V and 1 base from J, with 11 bases in between. This CDR3 has 14 residues. The germline gives CDR1 MDHEN, CDR2 SYDVKM. The CDR3 is CASSPPGIQETQYF. The CDR3 nucleotides read TGTGCCAGCAGTCCCCCGGGGATCCAAGAGACCCAGTACTTC. The full variable domain, completed using reference TRBV28 and TRBJ2-5, is DVKVTQSSRYLVKRTGEKVFLECVQDMDHENMFWYRQDPGLGLRLIYFSYDVKMKEKGDIPEGYSVSREKKERFSLILESASTNQTSMYLCASSPPGIQETQYFGPGTRLLVL.

The rearrangement uses TRBV7-6 and TRBJ2-2, with 12 bases fitting TRBD2. This CDR3 comprises 17 residues. In germline, CDR1 is SGHVS, CDR2 FNYEAQ. Trimming removed 5 bases from V and 1 base from J; junction bases left unmatched: 5. Written as DNA, the CDR3 is TGTGCCAGCAGCCCCCTGGGACTAGCGGGGAACACCGGGGAGCTGTTTTTT. Its protein is CASSPLGLAGNTGELFF.

The chain is built from TRBV7-8 and TRBJ1-2; TRBD1 is a possible D gene (5 bases). The germline V gene encodes CDR1 SGHVS and CDR2 FQNEAQ. V was shortened by 5 bases and J by 7 bases, with 14 bases between the two germline ends. The CDR3 has 13 residues. CDR3 amino acids: CASSVQVYGGYTF. In DNA, the CDR3 is TGTGCCAGCAGCGTACAGGTTTACGGTGGCTACACCTTC.

The V and J genes are TRBV6-6 and TRBJ2-7, with TRBD1 as a possible D gene (6 bases). The CDR3 is 13 residues long. Germline V lookup: CDR1 MNHNY, CDR2 SVGAGI (reference sequence). The V gene lost 10 bases and the J gene lost 3 bases, with 16 bases spanning the gap. CDR3 nucleotides: TGTGCCACCCAGAAGGGGGATTTCTACGAGCAGTACTTC. It translates to CATQKGDFYEQYF.

This chain joins TRBV5-1 and TRBJ2-7; the D gene is possibly TRBD1 (6 bases). The V gene lost 0 bases and the J gene lost 5 bases, with 18 bases spanning the gap. Germline lookup yields CDR1 SGHRS and CDR2 YFSETQ. The CDR3 runs 16 residues. CDR3 DNA sequence: TGCGCCAGCAGCTTGGGATCTCCCACAGGGACCCACGAGCAGTACTTC. This encodes CASSLGSPTGTHEQYF.

V is TRBV28 and J is TRBJ2-1; 11 nucleotides line up with TRBD2. Losses at the gene ends were 4 bases for V and 3 bases for J; bases not matched to a gene: 11. Germline CDR1 and CDR2: MDHEN and SYDVKM. This CDR3 comprises 18 residues. The CDR3, as DNA: TGTGCCAGCAGTTCCCTGACTAGCGGGAAAGGTTTCTACAATGAGCAGTTCTTC. Translated, it gives CASSSLTSGKGFYNEQFF.

The chain carries TRBV6-6 and TRBJ1-1; D is perhaps TRBD1 (5 bases). Germline assignment: CDR1 MNHNY and CDR2 SVGAGI (reference sequence). This CDR3 is built from 10 residues. Trimming pared 5 bases from V and 11 bases from J, leaving 9 bases between. The CDR3 loop is CASSDRGAFF. The CDR3 DNA reads as TGTGCCAGCAGTGACCGGGGGGCTTTCTTT.

V usage is TRBV4-2 and J usage is TRBJ1-1; perhaps TRBD1 as D (5 bases). CDR3 size: 17 residues. The germline CDR1 and CDR2 sequences are LGHNA and YNFKEQ. The V end lost 3 bases, the J end lost 0 bases, and 17 bases lay between the germline ends. The DNA for the CDR3 is TGTGCCAGCAGCCAGGTTGGGCAGACAGCCGTGAACACTGAAGCTTTCTTT. Translating gives CASSQVGQTAVNTEAFF.